This T cell receptor (beta chain) was recovered during a study of blood T cell repertoires in COVID-19. About the research overall: From T cells, B-cell-depleted T cells, or PBMCs came the material, which was cDNA or gDNA.

The length of the CDR3 is 13 residues. Germline-derived CDR1 and CDR2 are LNHDA and SQIVND (reference sequence). V shed 5 bases and J shed 7 bases, with 13 bases lying between them. Assay used: immunoSEQ multiplex PCR; TCRdb lists only in-frame clones, some missing. Of 150,000 to 200,000 clones in the sample, around 87% were seen once. The specimen was peripheral blood. The sequence was obtained from a woman aged 18-30 years who had recovered from COVID-19. The genes are TRBV19 and TRBJ2-3; TRBD1 is a possible D gene (6 bases). CDR3: CASSLTGTNTQYF. The CDR3 DNA is TGTGCCAGTAGTTTAACAGGGACAAATACGCAGTATTTT.